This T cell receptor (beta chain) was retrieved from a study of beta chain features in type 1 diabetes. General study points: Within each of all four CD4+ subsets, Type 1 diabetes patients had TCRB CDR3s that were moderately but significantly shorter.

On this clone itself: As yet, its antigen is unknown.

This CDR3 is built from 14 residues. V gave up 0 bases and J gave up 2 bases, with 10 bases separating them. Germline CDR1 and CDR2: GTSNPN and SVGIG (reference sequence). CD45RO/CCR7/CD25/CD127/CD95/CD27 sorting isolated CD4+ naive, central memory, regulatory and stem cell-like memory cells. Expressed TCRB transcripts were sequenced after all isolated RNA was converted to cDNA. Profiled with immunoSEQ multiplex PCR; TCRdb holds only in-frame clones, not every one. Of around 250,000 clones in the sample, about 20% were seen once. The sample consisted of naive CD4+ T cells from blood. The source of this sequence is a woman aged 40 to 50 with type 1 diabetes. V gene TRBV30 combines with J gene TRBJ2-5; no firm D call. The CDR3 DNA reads TGTGCCTGGAGTGTACTCTTGACTCAAGAGACCCAGTACTTC. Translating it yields CAWSVLLTQETQYF.